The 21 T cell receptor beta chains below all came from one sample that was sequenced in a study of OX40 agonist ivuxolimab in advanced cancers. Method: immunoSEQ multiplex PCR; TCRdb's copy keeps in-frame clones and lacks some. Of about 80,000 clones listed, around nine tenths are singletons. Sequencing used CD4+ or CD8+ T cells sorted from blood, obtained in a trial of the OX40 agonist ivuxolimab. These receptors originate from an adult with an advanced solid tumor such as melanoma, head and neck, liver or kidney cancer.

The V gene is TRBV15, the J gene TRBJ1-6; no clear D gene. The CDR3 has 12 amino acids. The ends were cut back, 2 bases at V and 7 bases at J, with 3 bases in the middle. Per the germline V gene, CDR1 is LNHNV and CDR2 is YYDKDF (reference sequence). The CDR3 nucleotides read TGTGCCACCAGCAGACTGAATTCACCCCTCCACTTT. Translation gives CATSRLNSPLHF.

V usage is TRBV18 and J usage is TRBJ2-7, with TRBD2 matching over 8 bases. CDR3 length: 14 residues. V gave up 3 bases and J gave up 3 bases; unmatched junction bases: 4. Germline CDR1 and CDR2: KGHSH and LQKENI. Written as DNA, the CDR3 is TGTGCCAGCTCACCGTCAAGCGGGAGCTACGAGCAGTACTTC. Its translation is CASSPSSGSYEQYF.

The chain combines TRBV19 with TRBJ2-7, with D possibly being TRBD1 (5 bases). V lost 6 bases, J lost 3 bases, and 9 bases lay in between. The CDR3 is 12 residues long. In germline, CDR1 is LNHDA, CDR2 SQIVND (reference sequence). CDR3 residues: CASRRGRYEQYF. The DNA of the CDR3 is TGTGCCAGTAGAAGGGGTCGCTACGAGCAGTACTTC.

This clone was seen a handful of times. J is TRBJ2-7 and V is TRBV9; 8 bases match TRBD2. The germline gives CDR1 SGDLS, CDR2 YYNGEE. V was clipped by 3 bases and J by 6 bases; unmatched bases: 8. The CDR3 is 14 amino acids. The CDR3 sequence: CASSASGGPGEQYF. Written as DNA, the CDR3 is TGTGCCAGCAGCGCCTCGGGAGGGCCGGGCGAGCAGTACTTC.

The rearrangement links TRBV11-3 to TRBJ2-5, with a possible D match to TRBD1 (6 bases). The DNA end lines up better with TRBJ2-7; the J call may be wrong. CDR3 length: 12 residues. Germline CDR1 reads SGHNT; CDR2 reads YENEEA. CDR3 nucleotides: TGTGCCAGCAGCTTTCCAGGGGACGAGCAGTACTTC. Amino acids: CASSFPGDEQYF.

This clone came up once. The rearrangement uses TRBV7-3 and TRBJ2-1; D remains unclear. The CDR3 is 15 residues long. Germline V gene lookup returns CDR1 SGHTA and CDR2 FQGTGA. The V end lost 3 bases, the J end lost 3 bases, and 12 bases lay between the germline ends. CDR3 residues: CASSFLDSRYNEQFF. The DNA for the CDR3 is TGTGCCAGCAGCTTCCTAGACTCTCGCTACAATGAGCAGTTCTTC.

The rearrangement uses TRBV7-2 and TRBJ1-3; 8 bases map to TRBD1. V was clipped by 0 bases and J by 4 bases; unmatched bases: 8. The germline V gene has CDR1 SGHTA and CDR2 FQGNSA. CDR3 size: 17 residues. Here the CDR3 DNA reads TGTGCCAGCAGCTTAGCCGGCAGGGGGCGTCTCGGAAACACCATATATTTT. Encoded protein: CASSLAGRGRLGNTIYF.

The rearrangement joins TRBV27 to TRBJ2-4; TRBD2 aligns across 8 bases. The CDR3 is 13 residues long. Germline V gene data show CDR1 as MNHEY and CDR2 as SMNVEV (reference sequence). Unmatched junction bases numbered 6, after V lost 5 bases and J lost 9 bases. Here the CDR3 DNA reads TGTGCCAGCAGTCGGGGGGGCCTCGCCATTCAGTACTTC. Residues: CASSRGGLAIQYF.

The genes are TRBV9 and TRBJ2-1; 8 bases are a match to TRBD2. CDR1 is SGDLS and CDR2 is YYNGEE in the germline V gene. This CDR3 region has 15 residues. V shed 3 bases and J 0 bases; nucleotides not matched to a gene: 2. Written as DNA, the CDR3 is TGTGCCAGCAGCGGACTAGCGTTCTCCTACAATGAGCAGTTCTTC. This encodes CASSGLAFSYNEQFF.

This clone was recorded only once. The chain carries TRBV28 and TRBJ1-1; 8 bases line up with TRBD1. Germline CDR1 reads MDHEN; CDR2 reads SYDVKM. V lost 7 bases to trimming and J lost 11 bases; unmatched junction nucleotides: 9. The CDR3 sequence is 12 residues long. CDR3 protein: CASTRDRGWAFF. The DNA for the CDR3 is TGTGCCAGCACACGAGACAGGGGTTGGGCTTTCTTT.

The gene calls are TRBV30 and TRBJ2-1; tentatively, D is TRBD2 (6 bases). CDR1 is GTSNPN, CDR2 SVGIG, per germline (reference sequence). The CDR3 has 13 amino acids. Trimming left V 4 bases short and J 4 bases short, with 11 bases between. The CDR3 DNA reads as TGTGCCTGGATGGCTAGCGCATACAATGAGCAGTTCTTC. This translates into CAWMASAYNEQFF.

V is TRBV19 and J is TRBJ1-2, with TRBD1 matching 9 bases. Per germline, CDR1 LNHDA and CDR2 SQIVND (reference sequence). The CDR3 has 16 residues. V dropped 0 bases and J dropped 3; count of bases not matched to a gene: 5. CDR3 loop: CASSIDPGQGYYGYTF. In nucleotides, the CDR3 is TGTGCCAGTAGTATAGACCCGGGACAGGGATACTATGGCTACACCTTC. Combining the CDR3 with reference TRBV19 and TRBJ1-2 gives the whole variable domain DGGITQSPKYLFRKEGQNVTLSCEQNLNHDAMYWYRQDPGQGLRLIYYSQIVNDFQKGDIAEGYSVSREKKESFPLTVTSAQKNPTAFYLCASSIDPGQGYYGYTFGSGTRLTVV.

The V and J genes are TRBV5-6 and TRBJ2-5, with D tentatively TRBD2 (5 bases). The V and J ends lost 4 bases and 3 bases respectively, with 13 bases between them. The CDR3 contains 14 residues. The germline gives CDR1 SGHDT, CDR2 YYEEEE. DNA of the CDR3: TGTGCCAGCAGCCGCTGGTGGGAGAAAGAGACCCAGTACTTC. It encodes CASSRWWEKETQYF. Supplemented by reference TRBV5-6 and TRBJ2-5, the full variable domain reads DAGVTQSPTHLIKTRGQQVTLRCSPKSGHDTVSWYQQALGQGPQFIFQYYEEEERQRGNFPDRFSGHQFPNYSSELNVNALLLGDSALYLCASSRWWEKETQYFGPGTRLLVL.

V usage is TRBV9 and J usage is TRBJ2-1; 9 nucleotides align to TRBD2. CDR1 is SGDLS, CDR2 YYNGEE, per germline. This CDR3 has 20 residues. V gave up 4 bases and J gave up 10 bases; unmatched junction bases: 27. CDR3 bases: TGTGCCAGCAGCCCATTAGCGGGAGATGCGGTACCGATGCGGTACGAGGAGCAGTTCTTC. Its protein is CASSPLAGDAVPMRYEEQFF.

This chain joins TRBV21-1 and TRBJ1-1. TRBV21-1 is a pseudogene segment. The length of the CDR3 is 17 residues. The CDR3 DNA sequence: TGTGCCAGCAGCAAATGGGAGTTTCGGGGGGCGCGCACTGAAGCTTTCTTT. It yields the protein CASSKWEFRGARTEAFF.

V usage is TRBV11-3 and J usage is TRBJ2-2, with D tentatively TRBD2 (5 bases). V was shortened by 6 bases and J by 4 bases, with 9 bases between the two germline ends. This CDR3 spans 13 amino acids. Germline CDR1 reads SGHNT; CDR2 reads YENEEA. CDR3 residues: CASSKRITGELFF. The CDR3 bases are TGTGCCAGCAGTAAGCGGATCACCGGGGAGCTGTTTTTT.

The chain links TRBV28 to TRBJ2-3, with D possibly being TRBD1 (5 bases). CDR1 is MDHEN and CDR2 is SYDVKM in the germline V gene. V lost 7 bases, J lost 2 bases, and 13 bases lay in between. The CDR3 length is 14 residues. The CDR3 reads CASTERGTTDTQYF. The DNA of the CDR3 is TGTGCCAGCACCGAAAGGGGTACCACAGATACGCAGTATTTT.

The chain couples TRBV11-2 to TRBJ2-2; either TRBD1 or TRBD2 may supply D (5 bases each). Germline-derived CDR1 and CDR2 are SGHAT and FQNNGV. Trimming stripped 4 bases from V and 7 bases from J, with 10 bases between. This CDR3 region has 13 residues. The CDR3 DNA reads TGTGCCAGCAGCTGGGGGTTTGGCGGGGAGCTGTTTTTT. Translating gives CASSWGFGGELFF.

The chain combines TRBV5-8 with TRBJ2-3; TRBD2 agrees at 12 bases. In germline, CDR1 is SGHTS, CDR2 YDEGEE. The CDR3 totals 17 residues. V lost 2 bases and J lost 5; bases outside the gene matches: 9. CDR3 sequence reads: CASSFGAGLAGQDTQYF. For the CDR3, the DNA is TGTGCCAGCAGCTTTGGGGCCGGACTAGCGGGACAAGATACGCAGTATTTT.

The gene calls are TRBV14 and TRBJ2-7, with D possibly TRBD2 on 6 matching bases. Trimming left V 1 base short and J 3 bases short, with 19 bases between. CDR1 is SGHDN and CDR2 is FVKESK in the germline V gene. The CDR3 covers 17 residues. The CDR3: CASSQVGTAFGGYEQYF. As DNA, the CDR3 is TGTGCCAGCAGCCAAGTGGGTACGGCTTTCGGGGGCTACGAGCAGTACTTC. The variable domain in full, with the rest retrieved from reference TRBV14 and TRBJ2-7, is EAGVTQFPSHSVIEKGQTVTLRCDPISGHDNLYWYRRVMGKEIKFLLHFVKESKQDESGMPNNRFLAERTGGTYSTLKVQPAELEDSGVYFCASSQVGTAFGGYEQYFGPGTRLTVT.

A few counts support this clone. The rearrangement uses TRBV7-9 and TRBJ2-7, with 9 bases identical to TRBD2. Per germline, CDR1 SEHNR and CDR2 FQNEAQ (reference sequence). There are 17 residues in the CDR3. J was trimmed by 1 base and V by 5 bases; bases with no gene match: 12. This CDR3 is CASSPPVGGRASYEQYF. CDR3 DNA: TGTGCCAGCAGCCCCCCCGTGGGCGGGAGGGCTTCCTACGAGCAGTACTTC.